This T cell receptor beta chain was observed in a study of OX40 agonist ivuxolimab in advanced cancers. The CDR3 extends over 14 amino acids. V was clipped by 3 bases and J by 2 bases; unmatched bases: 1. From germline, CDR1 is MRHNA and CDR2 SNTAGT. Method: immunoSEQ multiplex PCR; TCRdb's copy keeps in-frame clones and lacks some. The sample records roughly 74,000 clones, approximately 95% being singletons. Remarks on this clone: The antigen remains unidentified.

General observations from the study: Clonal expansion in partial responders at 0.1-3.0 mg/kg ranked among the lowest. A proportion of nonresponders additionally exhibited low normalized T-cell clonal expansion.

The sequencing here drew on CD4+ or CD8+ T cells sorted from blood, taken in a trial of the OX40 agonist ivuxolimab. The V and J genes are TRBV6-4 and TRBJ2-5, with 9 bases that match TRBD1. This TCR derives from an adult with an advanced solid tumor such as melanoma, head and neck, liver or kidney cancer. CDR3 region: CASSEDRGQETQYF. The CDR3 nucleotides read TGTGCCAGCAGTGAGGACAGGGGACAAGAGACCCAGTACTTC.